This TCR beta chain came from a study of CD8+CD57+ T cells in acquired aplastic anemia. This clonotype was recorded many times. CDR3 length: 14 amino acids. Trimming removed 4 bases from V and 6 bases from J; junction bases left unmatched: 4. CDR1 SGHAT and CDR2 FQNNGV come from the germline V gene. Profiling that covered TCR beta VDJ and CDR3 relied on genomic DNA as its template. Using its own MiXCR run on the reads, TCRdb lists one record per CDR3 protein. Of 250,000 to 300,000 distinct CDR3 sequences in the sample, 55% to 60% were seen once. The receptor was isolated from a human donor with severe aplastic anemia or a healthy control (not recorded which). The sequencing sample was made of sorted CD4+, CD8+, or CD8+CD57+ T cells (not recorded which) from PBMCs. The rearrangement links TRBV11-2 to TRBJ2-1, with 9 bases that match TRBD1. This chain's CDR3 is CASSSPGQGNEQFF. In nucleotides, the CDR3 is TGTGCCAGCAGCTCACCGGGACAGGGCAATGAGCAGTTCTTC.